The present TCR beta chain was sequenced within a study of T-cell reconstitution after alpha-beta-depleted transplantation in children. In germline, CDR1 is SGHVS, CDR2 FNYEAQ. V was trimmed by 0 bases and J by 2 bases, leaving 10 bases between them. CDR3 length: 15 residues. Unique molecular identifiers were built into the TCRbeta library. TCRdb re-analysed the PCR reads in MiXCR, keeping a single row per CDR3 protein. The table lists 900,000 or so distinct CDR3 sequences, about 15% of them singletons. The study's findings and limits: The study traced high day-60 TCRbeta diversity in some patients to surviving recipient T cells and thymic progenitors. Most T-cell counts and diversity one year after the transplant came from T cells that were newly produced.

This clonotype has just a few counts. No antigen is known for it. The chain links TRBV7-6 to TRBJ1-1; D uncertain. The receptor was derived from a male patient aged 10-17 years who had a stem cell transplant for acute lymphoblastic leukemia, so the T cells may come from the graft donor. Specimen: PBMCs, mostly from graft donor cells, collected 360 days after TCRalphabeta/CD19-depleted stem cell transplant. In nucleotides, the CDR3 is TGTGCCAGCAGCTTAGCGGCAGTGGGTAACACTGAAGCTTTCTTT. Its protein is CASSLAAVGNTEAFF.